This TCR beta chain appears in the sequencing data of a study of control samples from healthy donors and cancer patients. Assay: immunoSEQ multiplex PCR; the TCRdb copy retains only in-frame clones and omits some. The ten most abundant clones cover 2.2% of a sample with around 190,000 clones. With 5 bases removed from V and 9 bases from J, the gap between germline ends came to 15 bases. CDR1 and CDR2 (germline): SGDLS, YYNGEE. The CDR3 spans 14 residues. The rearrangement joins TRBV9 to TRBJ1-6; D gene ambiguous. The TCR was taken from a woman in her 30s in good health. Sequencing input: blood. The CDR3 reads CASRSRGSTSPLHF. CDR3 bases: TGTGCCAGCAGGAGTCGGGGTTCTACTTCACCCCTCCACTTT.